This T cell receptor beta chain was sequenced during a study of T cell responses to AZD1222 COVID-19 vaccine. Generated by immunoSEQ multiplex PCR, the TCRdb table keeps only in-frame clones and is missing some. Among approximately 140,000 clones, more than 80% were seen once, and the ten largest hold roughly 7.1%. Between the trimmed V and J ends, which lost 2 bases and 1 base, there was a span of 9 bases. Germline V gives CDR1 MDHEN, CDR2 SYDVKM. This CDR3 has 15 amino acids. Whole-study results and caveats: Reports indicate that nearly half of spike-specific TCRs are directed at unmutated variant regions. Repertoire sampling occurred only after the peak T cell response. It should be noted that donors were predominantly white British and more often female, and clonal diversity was possibly underestimated. At baseline, seropositivity was found in only a handful of AZD1222 recipients.

About this clone: What it binds is unknown.

The material sequenced was peripheral blood, taken 28 days after the second dose of the MenACWY control vaccine. V usage is TRBV28 and J usage is TRBJ1-5; D is perhaps TRBD1 (5 bases). This receptor was taken from an adult who received the MenACWY meningococcal vaccine as a control. The CDR3 loop is CASSLGGLSNQPQHF. The CDR3 bases are TGTGCCAGCAGTTTAGGGGGGTTAAGCAATCAGCCCCAGCATTTT.